This passage covers 12 T cell receptor beta chains from one sample sequenced in a study of T cell responses to AZD1222 COVID-19 vaccine. Clones were read by immunoSEQ multiplex PCR, and TCRdb kept only the in-frame ones, dropping some. The profile shows some 120,000 clones, over 75% of them singletons. Source: peripheral blood, taken on day 0 of AZD1222 vaccination. The origin of the receptors is an adult in good health.

This chain links TRBV5-4 with TRBJ1-1; D remains ambiguous. The germline V gene has CDR1 SGHNT and CDR2 YYREEE (reference sequence). Trimming left V 3 bases short and J 1 base short, with 7 bases between. This CDR3 comprises 13 residues. The CDR3 reads CASSSEGNTEAFF. For the CDR3, the DNA is TGTGCCAGCAGCTCAGAGGGGAACACTGAAGCTTTCTTT.

The count of this clone is one. This chain uses TRBV7-9 with TRBJ1-2, with D uncertain. Trimming shortened V by 5 bases and J by 3 bases, and 19 bases separated the two germline ends. The CDR3 has 16 residues. From germline, CDR1 is SEHNR and CDR2 FQNEAQ (reference sequence). CDR3 residues: CASSRTRGERDYGYTF. The CDR3 nucleotides are TGTGCCAGCAGCCGGACCCGCGGGGAGAGGGACTATGGCTACACCTTC.

The V and J genes are TRBV6-5 and TRBJ2-2, with 7 bases matching TRBD2. Trimming at V came to 6 bases and at J to 1 base, leaving 5 bases not matched to a gene. CDR1 is MNHEY and CDR2 is SVGAGI in the germline V gene. This CDR3 is 15 amino acids long. The CDR3 sequence: CASRTGTKNTGELFF. The DNA for the CDR3 is TGTGCCAGCAGAACCGGGACTAAGAACACCGGGGAGCTGTTTTTT.

This chain links TRBV19 with TRBJ2-1, with 9 bases lining up with TRBD2. Germline CDR1 and CDR2: LNHDA and SQIVND (reference sequence). The trim removed 3 bases at V and 4 bases at J, leaving 4 bases unmatched. The CDR3 is 15 residues long. The CDR3 protein is CASSMGAGGYNEQFF. The CDR3 nucleotides read TGTGCCAGTAGTATGGGAGCGGGAGGTTACAATGAGCAGTTCTTC. Full variable domain (outside the CDR3, taken from reference TRBV19 and TRBJ2-1): DGGITQSPKYLFRKEGQNVTLSCEQNLNHDAMYWYRQDPGQGLRLIYYSQIVNDFQKGDIAEGYSVSREKKESFPLTVTSAQKNPTAFYLCASSMGAGGYNEQFFGPGTRLTVL.

J is TRBJ2-2 and V is TRBV9; D unclear. V was shortened by 6 bases and J by 1 base, with 10 bases between the two germline ends. CDR1 is SGDLS and CDR2 is YYNGEE in the germline V gene. The CDR3 loop spans 14 amino acids. In DNA form, the CDR3 reads TGTGCCAGCAACCGGCAGGAGAACACCGGGGAGCTGTTTTTT. Its protein product is CASNRQENTGELFF. The variable domain in full, completed from reference TRBV9 and TRBJ2-2, reads DSGVTQTPKHLITATGQRVTLRCSPRSGDLSVYWYQQSLDQGLQFLIQYYNGEERAKGNILERFSAQQFPDLHSELNLSSLELGDSALYFCASNRQENTGELFFGEGSRLTVL.

The rearrangement links TRBV4-1 to TRBJ1-4, with a possible D match to TRBD1 (5 bases). Germline V lookup: CDR1 MGHRA, CDR2 YSYEKL. V lost 3 bases to trimming and J lost 0 bases, with 11 bases between them. The CDR3 contains 16 residues. This CDR3 reads CASSHYRISTNEKLFF. The CDR3 region has the DNA TGCGCCAGCAGCCACTACAGGATCTCAACTAATGAAAAACTGTTTTTT.

This clone was recorded a few times. The chain carries TRBV10-3 and TRBJ1-1; D perhaps matches TRBD1 (5 bases). This CDR3 contains 11 residues. Germline values: CDR1 ENHRY, CDR2 SYGVKD. The ends were cut back, 8 bases at V and 1 base at J, with 5 bases in the middle. CDR3 DNA: TGTGCCATCGGGGGGAACACTGAAGCTTTCTTT. Its translation is CAIGGNTEAFF.

This sequence joins TRBV29-1 and TRBJ2-3; D is unresolved. This CDR3 comprises 12 residues. CDR1 and CDR2 from the germline V gene are SQVTM and ANQGSEA. Trimming took off 4 bases at V and 4 bases at J, with 9 bases between the two ends. The CDR3 region has the DNA TGCAGCGTTGCGTGGGTACCAGATACGCAGTATTTT. Translating gives CSVAWVPDTQYF.

The chain recombines TRBV19 with TRBJ1-2; 8 nucleotides match TRBD1. The ends lost 4 bases at V and 0 bases at J; junction bases unmatched: 4. Germline V gives CDR1 LNHDA, CDR2 SQIVND (reference sequence). The CDR3 totals 15 residues. The CDR3 is CASSTDRGTNYGYTF. In nucleotides, the CDR3 is TGTGCCAGTAGTACCGACAGGGGAACTAACTATGGCTACACCTTC.

This chain uses TRBV19 with TRBJ2-7; 10 bases line up with TRBD1. V was pared by 9 bases and J by 9 bases, with 2 bases of the junction left unmatched. CDR1 and CDR2 from the germline V gene are LNHDA and SQIVND (reference sequence). The CDR3 is 10 residues long. This chain's CDR3 is CARRTGGQYF. The CDR3 DNA reads TGTGCCAGGCGGACAGGGGGGCAGTACTTC.

This rearrangement joins TRBV7-3 to TRBJ1-1; D is ambiguous. Germline V gene sequence: CDR1 SGHTA, CDR2 FQGTGA. Trimming cost V 0 bases and J 0 bases, with 14 bases left between them. The CDR3 length is 17 residues. The CDR3 DNA reads as TGTGCCAGCAGCTTAACCAGACCGGAGGGTATGAACACTGAAGCTTTCTTT. Translation: CASSLTRPEGMNTEAFF. Based on the CDR3 plus reference TRBV7-3 and TRBJ1-1, the full variable domain is GAGVSQTPSNKVTEKGKYVELRCDPISGHTALYWYRQSLGQGPEFLIYFQGTGAADDSGLPNDRFFAVRPEGSVSTLKIQRTERGDSAVYLCASSLTRPEGMNTEAFFGQGTRLTVV.

The rearrangement uses TRBV21-1 and TRBJ1-5. TRBV21-1 is reported as a pseudogene. This CDR3 has 16 residues. This CDR3 reads CASSKMSGNRDQPQHF. DNA for the CDR3: TGTGCCAGCAGCAAAATGTCGGGAAATCGGGATCAGCCCCAGCATTTT.